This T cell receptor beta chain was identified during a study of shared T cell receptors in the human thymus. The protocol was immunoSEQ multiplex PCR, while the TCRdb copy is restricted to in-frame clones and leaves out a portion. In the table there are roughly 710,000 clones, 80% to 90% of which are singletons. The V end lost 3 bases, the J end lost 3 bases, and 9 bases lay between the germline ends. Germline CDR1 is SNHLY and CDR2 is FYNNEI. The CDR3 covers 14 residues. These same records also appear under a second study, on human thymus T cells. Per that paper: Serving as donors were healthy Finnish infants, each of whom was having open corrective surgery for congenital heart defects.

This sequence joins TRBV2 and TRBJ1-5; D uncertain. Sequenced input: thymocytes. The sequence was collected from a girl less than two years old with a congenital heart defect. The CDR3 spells CASSEKTYNQPQHF. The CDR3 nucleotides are TGTGCCAGCAGTGAGAAGACATACAATCAGCCCCAGCATTTT.